The 4 T cell receptor beta chains listed next were all sequenced from one sample in a study of blood T cell repertoires in COVID-19. TCRdb's table, derived via immunoSEQ multiplex PCR, lists solely in-frame clones and lacks some. The sample shows tens of thousands of clones, over 80% of them seen only once. Sequenced input: peripheral blood. All receptors derive from a woman aged 80 or over with acute or convalescent COVID-19.

The V gene is TRBV7-2, the J gene TRBJ2-2; TRBD1 matches 8 bases. Germline V gene sequence: CDR1 SGHTA, CDR2 FQGNSA. J gave up 4 bases and V 5 bases, and 15 bases lay outside the gene matches. The CDR3 is 18 amino acids. The CDR3 bases are TGTGCCAGCAGCCTCGTCCCCCAGGGGGCAAGTAGCACCGGGGAGCTGTTTTTT. It is translated as CASSLVPQGASSTGELFF. Supplemented by reference TRBV7-2 and TRBJ2-2, the full variable domain reads GAGVSQSPSNKVTEKGKDVELRCDPISGHTALYWYRQSLGQGLEFLIYFQGNSAPDKSGLPSDRFSAERTGGSVSTLTIQRTQQEDSAVYLCASSLVPQGASSTGELFFGEGSRLTVL.

The chain uses TRBV5-6 and TRBJ1-2; possible D gene TRBD1, 5 bases. CDR1 and CDR2 from the germline V gene are SGHDT and YYEEEE. V was trimmed by 7 bases and J by 5 bases, leaving 15 bases between them. The CDR3 covers 13 residues. The CDR3 is CASRPGGMYGYTF. CDR3 nucleotide sequence: TGTGCCAGCCGGCCGGGGGGAATGTATGGCTACACCTTC.

This clone was seen a few times. The chain recombines TRBV28 with TRBJ2-1; 13 nucleotides match TRBD2. Trimming cost V 4 bases and J 13 bases; bases outside gene matches: 10. Per the germline V gene, CDR1 is MDHEN and CDR2 is SYDVKM. The CDR3 runs 15 residues. CDR3 coding DNA: TGTGCCAGCAGTTCCGGACTAGCGGGGGTCTGGAAACAGTTCTTC. This sequence encodes CASSSGLAGVWKQFF.

V usage is TRBV6-2 or TRBV6-3 and J usage is TRBJ2-1; D uncertain. The V gene lost 4 bases and the J gene lost 6 bases, with 4 bases spanning the gap. CDR1 and CDR2 from the germline V gene are MNHEY and SVGEGT. The CDR3 has 11 amino acids. In DNA, the CDR3 is TGTGCCAGCAGTTTCCTCAATGAGCAGTTCTTC. It yields the protein CASSFLNEQFF.